This TCR beta chain is drawn from a study of T-cell memory formation after mild COVID-19. This CDR3 region has 14 residues. Germline trimming cut 3 bases from V and 8 bases from J; bases unmatched to any gene: 7. Germline CDR1 and CDR2: LNHNV and YYDKDF (reference sequence). TCRdb called the 5' RACE reads again in MiXCR, with one record for every CDR3 protein. This table holds a few hundred thousand distinct CDR3 sequences, around 27% found once. V is TRBV15 and J is TRBJ2-1; 7 bases agree with TRBD1. What was sequenced was PBMCs or a T cell subset sorted from them (not recorded which). The TCR was taken from an adult woman who had mild COVID-19 (a few samples of this study predate the infection). Cell type and time point are not known. As DNA, the CDR3 is TGTGCCACCAGCAGTTCGACAGGGTGGCATGAGCAGTTCTTC. Protein: CATSSSTGWHEQFF.